The T cell receptor (beta chain) under discussion was sequenced for a study of T cell repertoires in cytomegalovirus infection. Study background: The authors used CMV epitopes that were HLA-C-restricted (recently identified) and HLA-B-restricted (well studied). Public TCR beta signature analysis indicated the presence of both CMV infection and matching HLA type.

The CDR3 totals 15 residues. Germline CDR1 SNHLY, CDR2 FYNNEI. The V segment lost 6 bases and the J segment 1 base; nucleotides outside the gene matches: 7. A few counts support this clonotype. Its specificity is unknown. One entry per CDR3 protein results from TCRdb running MiXCR on the reads. In the table there are roughly 860,000 distinct CDR3 sequences, around a third of which are singletons. Overall study results and limits: Public TCR beta family frequency separated CMV-and-HLA carriers, including in an independent cohort. HLA-C-restricted, CMV-specific TCR beta clonotypes were dominant ex vivo.

The sequence derives from a human donor in good health (CMV status not recorded). Some clones in this sample may be carry-over from other donors' samples. This specimen consisted of cultured CD8+ T cells from PBMCs, obtained from culture after CMV antigen stimulation. This chain joins TRBV2 and TRBJ2-5; 8 nucleotides match TRBD2. CDR3 DNA sequence: TGTGCCAGCAGACGCCTAAGCGGGAGCCAAGAGACCCAGTACTTC. It codes for CASRRLSGSQETQYF.